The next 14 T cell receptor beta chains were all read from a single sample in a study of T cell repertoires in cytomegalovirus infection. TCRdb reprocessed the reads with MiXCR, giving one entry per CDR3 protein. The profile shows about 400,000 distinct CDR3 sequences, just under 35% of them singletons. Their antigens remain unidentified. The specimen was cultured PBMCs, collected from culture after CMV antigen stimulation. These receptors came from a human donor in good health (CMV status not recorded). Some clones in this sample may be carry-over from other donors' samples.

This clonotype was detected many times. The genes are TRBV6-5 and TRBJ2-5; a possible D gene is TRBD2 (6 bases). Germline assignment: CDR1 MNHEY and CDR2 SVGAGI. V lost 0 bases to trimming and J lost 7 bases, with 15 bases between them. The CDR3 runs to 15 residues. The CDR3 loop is CASSYSLRDVWTQYF. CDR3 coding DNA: TGTGCCAGCAGTTACTCACTGCGGGATGTATGGACCCAGTACTTC.

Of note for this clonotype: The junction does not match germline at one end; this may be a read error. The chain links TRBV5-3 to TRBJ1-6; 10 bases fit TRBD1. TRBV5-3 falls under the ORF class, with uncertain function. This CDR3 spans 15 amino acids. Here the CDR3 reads CASSLRTGGDSPLHF. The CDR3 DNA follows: TGTGCCAGCAGCTTGAGGACAGGGGGGGATTCACCCCTCCACTTT.

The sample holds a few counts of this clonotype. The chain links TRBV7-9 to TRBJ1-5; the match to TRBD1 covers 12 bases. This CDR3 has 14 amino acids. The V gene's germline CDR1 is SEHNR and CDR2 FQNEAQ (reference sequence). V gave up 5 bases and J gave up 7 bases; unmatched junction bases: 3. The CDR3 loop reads CASSAGQGAQPQHF. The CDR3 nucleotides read TGTGCCAGCAGCGCGGGACAGGGGGCCCAGCCCCAGCATTTT.

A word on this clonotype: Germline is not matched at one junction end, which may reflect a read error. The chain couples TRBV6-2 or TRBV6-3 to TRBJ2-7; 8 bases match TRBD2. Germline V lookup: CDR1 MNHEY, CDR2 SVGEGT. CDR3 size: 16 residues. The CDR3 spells CASRSSGGRTPYEEYF. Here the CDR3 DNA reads TGTGCCAGCAGATCCTCTGGCGGGAGGACCCCATACGAGGAGTACTTC.

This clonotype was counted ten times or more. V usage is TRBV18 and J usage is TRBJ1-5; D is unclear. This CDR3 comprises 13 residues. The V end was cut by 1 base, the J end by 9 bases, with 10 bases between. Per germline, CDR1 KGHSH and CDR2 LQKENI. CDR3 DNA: TGTGCCAGCTCACCACAAGAGGATCGGCCCCAGCATTTT. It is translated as CASSPQEDRPQHF.

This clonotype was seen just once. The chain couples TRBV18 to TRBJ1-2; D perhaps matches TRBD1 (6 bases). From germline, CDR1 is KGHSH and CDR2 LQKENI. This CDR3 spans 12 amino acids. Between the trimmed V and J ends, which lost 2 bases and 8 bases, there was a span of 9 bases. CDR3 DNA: TGTGCCAGCTCACCAGAGGGGGAAGGCTACACCTTC. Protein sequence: CASSPEGEGYTF.

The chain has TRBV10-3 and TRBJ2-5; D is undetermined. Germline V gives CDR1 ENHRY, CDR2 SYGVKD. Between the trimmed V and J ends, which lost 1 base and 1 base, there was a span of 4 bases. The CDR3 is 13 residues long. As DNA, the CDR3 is TGTGCCATCAGTGAGTGGGGCCAAGAGACCCAGTACTTC. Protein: CAISEWGQETQYF.

Written as DNA, the CDR3 is TGTGCCATCAGTGGTTTAGCGGGAGGGCCGGGGGAGCAGTTCTTC. Protein sequence: CAISGLAGGPGEQFF. V and J are TRBV10-3 and TRBJ2-1; TRBD2 aligns across 11 bases. J lost 10 bases, V lost 4 bases, and 9 bases had no gene match. CDR1 and CDR2 from the germline V gene are ENHRY and SYGVKD. The CDR3 loop spans 15 amino acids.

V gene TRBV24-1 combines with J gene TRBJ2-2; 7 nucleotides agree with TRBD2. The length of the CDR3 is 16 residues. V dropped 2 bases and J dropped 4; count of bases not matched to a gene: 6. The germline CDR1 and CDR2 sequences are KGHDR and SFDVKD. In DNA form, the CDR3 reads TGTGCCACCAGTGATTGGCGGGAGACACCCACCGGGGAGCTGTTTTTT. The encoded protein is CATSDWRETPTGELFF.

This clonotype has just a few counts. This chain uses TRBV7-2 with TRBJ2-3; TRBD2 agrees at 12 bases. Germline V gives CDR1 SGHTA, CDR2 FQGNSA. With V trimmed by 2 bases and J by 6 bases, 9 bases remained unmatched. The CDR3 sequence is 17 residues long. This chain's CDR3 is CASSLMSSGRASDTQYF. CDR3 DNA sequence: TGTGCCAGCAGCTTAATGTCTAGCGGGAGGGCCTCGGATACGCAGTATTTT.

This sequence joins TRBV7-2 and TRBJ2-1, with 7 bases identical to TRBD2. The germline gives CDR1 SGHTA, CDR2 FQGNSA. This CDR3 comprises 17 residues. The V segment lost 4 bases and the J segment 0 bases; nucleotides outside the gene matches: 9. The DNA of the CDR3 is TGTGCCAGCAGCTCGGACAACCTAGCGGCCTCCTACAATGAGCAGTTCTTC. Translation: CASSSDNLAASYNEQFF.

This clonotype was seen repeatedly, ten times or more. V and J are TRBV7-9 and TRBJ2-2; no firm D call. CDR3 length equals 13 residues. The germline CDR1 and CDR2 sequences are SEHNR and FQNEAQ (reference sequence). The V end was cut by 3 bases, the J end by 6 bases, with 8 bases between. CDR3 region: CASSFGHPGELFF. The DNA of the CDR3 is TGTGCCAGCAGCTTCGGGCACCCCGGGGAGCTGTTTTTT.

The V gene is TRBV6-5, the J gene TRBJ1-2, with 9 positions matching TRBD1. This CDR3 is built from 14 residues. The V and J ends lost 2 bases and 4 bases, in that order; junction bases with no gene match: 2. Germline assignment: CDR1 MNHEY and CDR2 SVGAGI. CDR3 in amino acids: CASSYTGGGYGYTF. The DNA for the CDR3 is TGTGCCAGCAGTTACACAGGGGGCGGCTATGGCTACACCTTC.

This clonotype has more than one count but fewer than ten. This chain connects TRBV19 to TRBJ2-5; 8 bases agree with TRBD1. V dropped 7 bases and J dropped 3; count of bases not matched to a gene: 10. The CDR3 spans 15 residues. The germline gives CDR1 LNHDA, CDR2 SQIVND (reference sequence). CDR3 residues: CASTHFDRGEETQYF. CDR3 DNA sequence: TGTGCCAGTACCCACTTCGACAGGGGAGAAGAGACCCAGTACTTC.